This TCR beta chain is drawn from a study of cytomegalovirus exposure and HLA in healthy donors. Findings and caveats of the study: Apart from CMV serostatus, no immune exposure information was available. Highly shared sequence variants in one cluster were likely a sequencing artifact. The study listed approximately 170 cytomegalovirus-associated TCR beta chains.

The PCR ran on 60 Vbeta and 13 Jbeta primers. Clones were sequenced by immunoSEQ multiplex PCR, and TCRdb holds only the in-frame ones, with some missing. Of around 150,000 clones listed, about 74% are singletons. As regards this clone: Its antigen remains unidentified.

This CDR3 comprises 14 residues. Trimming removed 7 bases at V and 4 bases at J, with 14 bases between. Germline CDR1 is MNHNY and CDR2 is SVGAGI (reference sequence). Sequenced input: PBMCs. The receptor's source is a middle-aged man in good health and CMV-seronegative. The chain is built from TRBV6-6 and TRBJ2-1; possibly TRBD2 for D (6 bases). The CDR3 sequence: CASTTDGGYNEQFF. The CDR3, as DNA: TGTGCCAGCACCACGGATGGGGGGTACAATGAGCAGTTCTTC.